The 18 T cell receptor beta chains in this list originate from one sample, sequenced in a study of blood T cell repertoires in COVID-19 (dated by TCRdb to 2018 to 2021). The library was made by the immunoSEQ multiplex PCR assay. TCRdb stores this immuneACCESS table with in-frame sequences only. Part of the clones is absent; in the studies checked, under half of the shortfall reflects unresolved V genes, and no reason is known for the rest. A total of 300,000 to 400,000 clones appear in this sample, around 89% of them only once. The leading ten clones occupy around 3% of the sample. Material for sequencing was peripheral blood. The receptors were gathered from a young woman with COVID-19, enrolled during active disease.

In nucleotides, the CDR3 is TGTGCCTGGAGGCCGTACCCGGGGGGTAGCGGGAGGGCCGGGGAGCTGTTTTTT. Translating gives CAWRPYPGGSGRAGELFF. V is TRBV30 and J is TRBJ2-2; 11 bases fit TRBD2. After removal of 3 bases from V and 6 bases from J, the junction contained 15 bases not matched to a gene. Germline CDR1 and CDR2: GTSNPN and SVGIG (reference sequence). This CDR3 is 18 amino acids long.

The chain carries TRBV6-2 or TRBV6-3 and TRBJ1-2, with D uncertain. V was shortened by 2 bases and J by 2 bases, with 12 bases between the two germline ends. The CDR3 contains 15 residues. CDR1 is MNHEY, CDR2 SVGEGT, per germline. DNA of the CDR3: TGTGCCAGCAGTTACACTCGTACAGCAAACTATGGCTACACCTTC. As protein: CASSYTRTANYGYTF.

CDR3 coding DNA: TGTGCCAGTAGTATTCTAAGTCGGACAGATAGCAATCAGCCCCAGCATTTT. Amino acids: CASSILSRTDSNQPQHF. The genes are TRBV19 and TRBJ1-5; possible D gene TRBD1, 6 bases. Germline V lookup: CDR1 LNHDA, CDR2 SQIVND (reference sequence). The CDR3 is 17 residues long. V was shortened by 3 bases and J by 0 bases, with 15 bases between the two germline ends.

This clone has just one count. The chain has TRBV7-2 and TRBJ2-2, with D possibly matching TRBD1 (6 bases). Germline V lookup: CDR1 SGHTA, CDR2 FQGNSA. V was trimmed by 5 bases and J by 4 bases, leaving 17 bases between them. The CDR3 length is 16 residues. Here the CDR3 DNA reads TGTGCCAGCAGCCCCCCGACAGGATTGAGCACCGGGGAGCTGTTTTTT. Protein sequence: CASSPPTGLSTGELFF.

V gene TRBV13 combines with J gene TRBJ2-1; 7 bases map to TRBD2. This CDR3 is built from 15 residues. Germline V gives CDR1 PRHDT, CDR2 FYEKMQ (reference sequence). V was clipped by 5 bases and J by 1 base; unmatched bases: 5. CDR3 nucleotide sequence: TGTGCCAGCAGCATCCCTAGCGGATCCTACAATGAGCAGTTCTTC. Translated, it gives CASSIPSGSYNEQFF.

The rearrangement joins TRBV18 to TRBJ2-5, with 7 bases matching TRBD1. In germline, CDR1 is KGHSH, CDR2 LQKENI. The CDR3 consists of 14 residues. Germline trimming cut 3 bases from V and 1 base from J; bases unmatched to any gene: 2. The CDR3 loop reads CASSPGTVQETQYF. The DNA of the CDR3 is TGTGCCAGCTCACCGGGGACAGTCCAAGAGACCCAGTACTTC.

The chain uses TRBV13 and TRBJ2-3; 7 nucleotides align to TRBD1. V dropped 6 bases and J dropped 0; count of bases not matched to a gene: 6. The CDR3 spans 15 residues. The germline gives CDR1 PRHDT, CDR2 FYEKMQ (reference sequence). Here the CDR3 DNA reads TGTGCCAGCAGGAACAGGGGCCCTAGCACAGATACGCAGTATTTT. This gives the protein CASRNRGPSTDTQYF.

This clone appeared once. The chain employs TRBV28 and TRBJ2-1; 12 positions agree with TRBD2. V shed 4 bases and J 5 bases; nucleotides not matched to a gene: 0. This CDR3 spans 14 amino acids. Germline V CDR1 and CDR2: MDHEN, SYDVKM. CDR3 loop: CASSSSGRDNEQFF. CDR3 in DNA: TGTGCCAGCAGTTCTAGCGGGAGGGACAATGAGCAGTTCTTC.

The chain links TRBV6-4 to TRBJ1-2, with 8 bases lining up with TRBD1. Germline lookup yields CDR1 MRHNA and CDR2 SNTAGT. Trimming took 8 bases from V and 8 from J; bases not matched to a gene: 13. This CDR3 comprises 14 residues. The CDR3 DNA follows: TGTGCCAGCCGCACCTCAGGGGGCGCCGGAGGCTACACCTTC. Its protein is CASRTSGGAGGYTF.

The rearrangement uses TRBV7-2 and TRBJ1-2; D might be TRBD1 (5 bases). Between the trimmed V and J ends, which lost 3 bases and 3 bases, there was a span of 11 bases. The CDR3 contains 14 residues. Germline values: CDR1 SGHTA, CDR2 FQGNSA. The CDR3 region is CASSLGGRDYGYTF. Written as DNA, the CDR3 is TGTGCCAGCAGCTTGGGGGGGAGAGACTATGGCTACACCTTC. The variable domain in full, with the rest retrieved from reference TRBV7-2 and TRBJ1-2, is GAGVSQSPSNKVTEKGKDVELRCDPISGHTALYWYRQSLGQGLEFLIYFQGNSAPDKSGLPSDRFSAERTGGSVSTLTIQRTQQEDSAVYLCASSLGGRDYGYTFGSGTRLTVV.

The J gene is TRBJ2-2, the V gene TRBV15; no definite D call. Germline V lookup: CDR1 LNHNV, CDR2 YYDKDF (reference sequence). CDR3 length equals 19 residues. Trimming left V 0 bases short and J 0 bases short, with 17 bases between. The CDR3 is CATSREYLASSPNTGELFF. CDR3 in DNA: TGTGCCACCAGCAGAGAATATTTAGCCAGTTCCCCGAACACCGGGGAGCTGTTTTTT.

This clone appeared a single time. The CDR3 sequence: CASSRDPTGTEAFF. In nucleotides, the CDR3 is TGTGCCAGTAGTAGAGACCCTACAGGGACTGAAGCTTTCTTT. The chain carries TRBV19 and TRBJ1-1; D possibly corresponds to TRBD1 (6 bases). Germline CDR1 and CDR2: LNHDA and SQIVND (reference sequence). The CDR3 consists of 14 residues. Trimming left V 4 bases short and J 5 bases short, with 14 bases between.

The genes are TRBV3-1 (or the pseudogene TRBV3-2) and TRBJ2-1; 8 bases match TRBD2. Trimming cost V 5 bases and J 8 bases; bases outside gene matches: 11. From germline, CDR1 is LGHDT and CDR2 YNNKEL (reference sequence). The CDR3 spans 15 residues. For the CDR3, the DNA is TGTGCCAGCAGCTCCCCGGGACTAGTATTTGATGAGCAGTTCTTC. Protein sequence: CASSSPGLVFDEQFF.

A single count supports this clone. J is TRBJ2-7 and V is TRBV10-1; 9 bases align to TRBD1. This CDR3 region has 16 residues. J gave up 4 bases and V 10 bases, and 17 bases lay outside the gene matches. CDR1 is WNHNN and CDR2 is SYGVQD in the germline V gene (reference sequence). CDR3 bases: TGCGCCACGGGGAAGGGGGGACAGGGCAGGCCGTACGAGCAGTACGTC. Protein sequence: CATGKGGQGRPYEQYV.

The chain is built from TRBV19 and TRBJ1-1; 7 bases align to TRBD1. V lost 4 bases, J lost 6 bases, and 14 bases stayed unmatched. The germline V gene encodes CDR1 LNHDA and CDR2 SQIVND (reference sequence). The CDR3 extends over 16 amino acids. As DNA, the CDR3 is TGTGCCAGTAGTAGAACCCGACAGGGAATGGGGTCTGAAGCTTTCTTT. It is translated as CASSRTRQGMGSEAFF. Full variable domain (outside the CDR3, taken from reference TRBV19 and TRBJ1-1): DGGITQSPKYLFRKEGQNVTLSCEQNLNHDAMYWYRQDPGQGLRLIYYSQIVNDFQKGDIAEGYSVSREKKESFPLTVTSAQKNPTAFYLCASSRTRQGMGSEAFFGQGTRLTVV.

CDR3 DNA sequence: TGTGCCAGCTCACCGTTAGCGGATCGCGGGGAGCTGTTTTTT. It is translated as CASSPLADRGELFF. This chain links TRBV18 with TRBJ2-2, with a possible D match to TRBD2 (6 bases). The ends were cut back, 3 bases at V and 7 bases at J, with 12 bases in the middle. The CDR3 is 14 amino acids. Germline CDR1 is KGHSH and CDR2 is LQKENI. Based on the CDR3 plus reference TRBV18 and TRBJ2-2, the full variable domain is NAGVMQNPRHLVRRRGQEARLRCSPMKGHSHVYWYRQLPEEGLKFMVYLQKENIIDESGMPKERFSAEFPKEGPSILRIQQVVRGDSAAYFCASSPLADRGELFFGEGSRLTVL.

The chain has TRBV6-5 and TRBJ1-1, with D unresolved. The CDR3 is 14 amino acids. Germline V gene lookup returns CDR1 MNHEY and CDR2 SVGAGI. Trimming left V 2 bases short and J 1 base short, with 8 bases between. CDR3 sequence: CASSYGPGNTEAFF. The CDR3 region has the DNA TGTGCCAGCAGTTACGGTCCAGGGAACACTGAAGCTTTCTTT.

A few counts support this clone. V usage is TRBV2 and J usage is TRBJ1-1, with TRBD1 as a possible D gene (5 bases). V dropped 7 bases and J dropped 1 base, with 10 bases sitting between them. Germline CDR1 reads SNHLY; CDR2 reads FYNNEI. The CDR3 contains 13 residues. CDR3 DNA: TGTGCCAGCACACGACAGTCGAACACTGAAGCTTTCTTT. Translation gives CASTRQSNTEAFF.